One sample yielded the 15 T cell receptor beta chains listed below, sequenced in a study of cytomegalovirus exposure and HLA in healthy donors. PCR amplification relied on 60 Vbeta primers (plus 13 Jbeta primers). Clones were read by immunoSEQ multiplex PCR, and TCRdb kept only the in-frame ones, dropping some. The sample has about 100,000 clones, less than 80% seen once. The sample comprised PBMCs. Receptors originate from a woman aged 35 to 49 in good health and CMV-seronegative.

In DNA form, the CDR3 reads TGCGCCAGCAGGCTGAGGACGTCGGGGATCGGGGCCAACGTCCTGACTTTC. Translated: CASRLRTSGIGANVLTF. The gene calls are TRBV4-1 and TRBJ2-6, with TRBD2 as a possible D gene (5 bases). Germline values: CDR1 MGHRA, CDR2 YSYEKL. This CDR3 has 17 residues. Trimming took 6 bases from V and 4 from J, leaving 19 bases between them.

This clone was counted once. The chain links TRBV5-1 to TRBJ2-7, with 8 bases lining up with TRBD1. Losses at the gene ends were 3 bases for V and 4 bases for J; bases not matched to a gene: 21. CDR1 SGHRS and CDR2 YFSETQ come from the germline V gene. This CDR3 spans 19 amino acids. The CDR3: CASSSVLTGTGDGTYEQYF. The CDR3 DNA is TGCGCCAGCAGCTCCGTGCTTACCGGGACAGGTGATGGAACTTACGAGCAGTACTTC.

With regard to this clone: A read error may account for a junction end that differs from germline. V is TRBV7-9 and J is TRBJ2-7, with 7 bases that match TRBD1. Per germline, CDR1 SEHNR and CDR2 FQNEAQ (reference sequence). The CDR3 spans 17 residues. The CDR3 loop is CSSSFASLGQSSYEQYF. CDR3 nucleotide sequence: TGTTCCAGCAGCTTTGCCTCTTTGGGACAGAGCTCCTACGAGCAGTACTTC.

The chain carries TRBV19 and TRBJ2-5; D may be TRBD2 (6 bases). The J call is uncertain, as TRBJ2-7 better fits the DNA end. The CDR3 length is 13 residues. Germline V gives CDR1 LNHDA, CDR2 SQIVND (reference sequence). The CDR3 is CASSMEGGYEQYF. The CDR3 DNA reads as TGTGCCAGTAGTATGGAGGGTGGCTACGAGCAGTACTTC.

The rearrangement joins TRBV27 to TRBJ1-5; TRBD1 is a possible D gene (5 bases). With 2 bases removed from V and 1 base from J, the gap between germline ends came to 6 bases. Germline CDR1 and CDR2: MNHEY and SMNVEV (reference sequence). The CDR3 is 14 residues long. CDR3 sequence: CASSLQGSNQPQHF. CDR3 nucleotides: TGTGCCAGCAGTTTACAGGGAAGCAATCAGCCCCAGCATTTT.

The chain employs TRBV28 and TRBJ2-1; tentatively, D is TRBD2 (6 bases). Trimming shortened V by 8 bases and J by 10 bases, and 24 bases separated the two germline ends. The CDR3 spans 15 residues. The germline gives CDR1 MDHEN, CDR2 SYDVKM. The CDR3 DNA sequence: TGTGCCAGCTCATCAGGAGGAGGCAAGGCGGGGGAGCAGTTCTTC. It specifies CASSSGGGKAGEQFF.

The J gene is TRBJ1-1, the V gene TRBV5-6; a weak D match, TRBD1 (6 bases). The CDR3 is 16 amino acids. Germline CDR1 is SGHDT and CDR2 is YYEEEE. The V gene lost 5 bases and the J gene lost 4 bases, with 21 bases spanning the gap. The CDR3 DNA is TGTGCCAGCAGTCTGGGAAACCTTCGGGACACCACTGAAGCTTTCTTT. This translates into CASSLGNLRDTTEAFF.

The rearrangement links TRBV6-1 to TRBJ1-5; D remains unclear. The CDR3 has 13 amino acids. V lost 4 bases to trimming and J lost 4 bases, with 8 bases between them. Germline V gene sequence: CDR1 MNHNS, CDR2 SASEGT. The CDR3 region is CASSVLANQPQHF. CDR3 coding DNA: TGTGCCAGCAGTGTCTTAGCAAATCAGCCCCAGCATTTT.

This chain connects TRBV6-5 to TRBJ1-2; 7 bases fit TRBD1. Germline loops: CDR1 MNHEY, CDR2 SVGAGI. This CDR3 has 14 amino acids. J was trimmed by 4 bases and V by 6 bases; bases with no gene match: 8. The chain's CDR3 is CASRGTGEVYGYTF. CDR3 DNA: TGTGCCAGCAGAGGAACAGGGGAAGTCTATGGCTACACCTTC.

The chain couples TRBV27 to TRBJ1-6, with TRBD1 identical over 8 bases. V shed 3 bases, J shed 9 bases, and the junction held 4 bases outside the gene matches. CDR3 length equals 14 residues. In germline, CDR1 is MNHEY, CDR2 SMNVEV (reference sequence). For the CDR3, the DNA is TGTGCCAGCAGTTTCCCGACAGGGGCTTCACCCCTCCACTTT. Translating gives CASSFPTGASPLHF.

The chain links TRBV28 to TRBJ2-7; 8 bases map to TRBD1. This CDR3 region has 15 residues. With V trimmed by 4 bases and J by 3 bases, 8 bases remained unmatched. CDR1 and CDR2 (germline): MDHEN, SYDVKM. The chain's CDR3 is CASSSRGTGDYEQYF. The CDR3 nucleotides are TGTGCCAGCAGTTCCCGAGGGACAGGCGACTACGAGCAGTACTTC.

V and J are TRBV19 and TRBJ1-3, with D possibly matching TRBD1 (5 bases). CDR1 and CDR2 from the germline V gene are LNHDA and SQIVND (reference sequence). The CDR3 spans 16 residues. The ends were cut back, 4 bases at V and 0 bases at J, with 13 bases in the middle. CDR3 DNA: TGTGCCAGTAGTACCAAGGGACTGACCTCTGGAAACACCATATATTTT. It codes for CASSTKGLTSGNTIYF.

The rearrangement links TRBV2 to TRBJ1-2; 7 nucleotides line up with TRBD1. The junction had 7 bases not matched to a gene; V was cut back by 5 bases and J by 4 bases. Germline values: CDR1 SNHLY, CDR2 FYNNEI. The CDR3 covers 14 residues. The CDR3 nucleotides are TGTGCCAGCAGTCCTACAGGGGTTGGCTATGGCTACACCTTC. It is translated as CASSPTGVGYGYTF.

The V call is TRBV11-3, the J call TRBJ2-6, with D uncertain. CDR3 length equals 16 residues. Germline-derived CDR1 and CDR2 are SGHNT and YENEEA. Trimming left V 1 base short and J 0 bases short, with 7 bases between. CDR3: CASSLVSSSGANVLTF. CDR3 sequence (DNA): TGTGCCAGCAGCTTAGTATCCTCCTCTGGGGCCAACGTCCTGACTTTC.

This chain links TRBV4-1 with TRBJ1-2; D might be TRBD1 (5 bases). Germline V lookup: CDR1 MGHRA, CDR2 YSYEKL. Deletions cut 4 bases from V and 2 bases from J, with 14 bases between. This CDR3 is built from 15 residues. CDR3 in amino acids: CASSPSRVANYGYTF. CDR3 sequence (DNA): TGCGCCAGCAGCCCCTCCAGGGTAGCCAACTATGGCTACACCTTC.